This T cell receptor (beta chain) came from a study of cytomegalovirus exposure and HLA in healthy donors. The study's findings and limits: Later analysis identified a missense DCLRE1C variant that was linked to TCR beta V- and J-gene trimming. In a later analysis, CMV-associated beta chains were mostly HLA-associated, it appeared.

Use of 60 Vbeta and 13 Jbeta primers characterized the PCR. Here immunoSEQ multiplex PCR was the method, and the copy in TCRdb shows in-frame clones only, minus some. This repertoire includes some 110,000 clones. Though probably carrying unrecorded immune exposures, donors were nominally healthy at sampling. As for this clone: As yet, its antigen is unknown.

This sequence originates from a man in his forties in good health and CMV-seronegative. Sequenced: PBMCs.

The CDR3 reads CASSFRGMENQPQHF. The CDR3 DNA sequence: TGTGCCAGCAGCTTTAGAGGGATGGAGAATCAGCCCCAGCATTTT. J is TRBJ1-5 and V is TRBV7-2; D ambiguous. Germline-derived CDR1 and CDR2 are SGHTA and FQGNSA. V was clipped by 3 bases and J by 4 bases, with 13 bases between them. The CDR3 covers 15 residues.